These 11 T cell receptor beta chains were all obtained from the same sample, sequenced in a study of cytomegalovirus exposure and HLA in healthy donors. Primers: 60 Vbeta forward and 13 Jbeta reverse. Some clones are missing from TCRdb's copy, which holds only in-frame ones; the method was immunoSEQ multiplex PCR. The sample contains around 130,000 clones, 80% of which appear only once. The sequenced sample consisted of PBMCs. These receptors came from a man younger than 40 in good health and CMV-seronegative.

This chain uses TRBV30 with TRBJ1-2; D remains unclear. The CDR3 sequence is 13 residues long. CDR1 GTSNPN and CDR2 SVGIG come from the germline V gene (reference sequence). V was clipped by 1 base and J by 5 bases, with 11 bases between them. CDR3 amino acids: CAWSGHLRYGYTF. CDR3 DNA: TGTGCCTGGAGTGGACACCTTCGGTATGGCTACACCTTC.

As for this clone: Germline is not matched at one junction end, which may reflect a read error. The chain carries TRBV5-1 and TRBJ1-2; maybe TRBD1 (5 bases). CDR1 is SGHRS, CDR2 YFSETQ, per germline. The CDR3 length is 14 residues. CDR3 sequence: CASSSDSPIYGYPF. CDR3 bases: TGCGCCAGCAGCTCTGACAGCCCAATCTATGGCTACCCCTTC.

The chain links TRBV28 to TRBJ2-1; D might be TRBD1 (5 bases). The CDR3 extends over 16 amino acids. The V end was cut by 2 bases, the J end by 0 bases, with 11 bases between. The V gene's germline CDR1 is MDHEN and CDR2 SYDVKM. The CDR3 sequence: CASSLRGPSSYNEQFF. The CDR3 DNA reads as TGTGCCAGCAGTTTAAGGGGCCCTAGCTCCTACAATGAGCAGTTCTTC.

CDR3: CASSLPRRQGSLDGTRTQYF. CDR3 bases: TGTGCCAGCAGCTTACCCCGGAGACAGGGATCGTTAGATGGCACACGTACGCAGTATTTT. This chain links TRBV7-8 with TRBJ2-3; 7 nucleotides align to TRBD1. In germline, CDR1 is SGHVS, CDR2 FQNEAQ. The V and J ends lost 2 bases and 8 bases, in that order; junction bases with no gene match: 25. This CDR3 contains 20 residues.

The chain links TRBV7-8 to TRBJ2-1; perhaps TRBD2 as D (5 bases). The CDR3 consists of 16 residues. Trimming pared 7 bases from V and 1 base from J, leaving 17 bases between. Germline CDR1 reads SGHVS; CDR2 reads FQNEAQ. CDR3 DNA sequence: TGTGCCAGCACCGCCCTGAGGGCGCTTTCCTACAATGAGCAGTTCTTC. Protein product: CASTALRALSYNEQFF.

This rearrangement joins TRBV25-1 to TRBJ1-1, with 12 bases that match TRBD1. The ends lost 6 bases at V and 5 bases at J; junction bases unmatched: 10. The germline V gene encodes CDR1 MGHDK and CDR2 SYGVNS. The CDR3 has 16 residues. The CDR3 nucleotides are TGTGCCAGCAGGAAGGGACAGGGGGCTCGAAGAACTGAAGCTTTCTTT. Its translation: CASRKGQGARRTEAFF.

The rearrangement links TRBV12-5 to TRBJ1-1; 11 bases align to TRBD1. The germline gives CDR1 LGHNT, CDR2 FRNRAP. The CDR3 covers 12 residues. V lost 4 bases, J lost 11 bases, and 3 bases stayed unmatched. CDR3 region: CASGWTGGVAFF. The CDR3 nucleotides are TGTGCTAGTGGTTGGACAGGGGGCGTCGCTTTCTTT.

This sequence joins TRBV19 and TRBJ1-1; maybe TRBD1 (6 bases). CDR3 size: 12 residues. Looked up from germline, CDR1 is LNHDA and CDR2 is SQIVND (reference sequence). V was shortened by 7 bases and J by 1 base, with 7 bases between the two germline ends. The CDR3 DNA sequence: TGTGCCAGTACGACAGGGAACACTGAAGCTTTCTTT. This sequence encodes CASTTGNTEAFF.

The chain joins TRBV5-1 to TRBJ2-7; 9 nucleotides match TRBD2. Germline CDR1 SGHRS, CDR2 YFSETQ. The CDR3 length is 17 residues. V dropped 0 bases and J dropped 1; count of bases not matched to a gene: 8. This chain's CDR3 is CASSLAVTSGNSYEQYF. CDR3 DNA sequence: TGCGCCAGCAGCTTGGCTGTGACTAGCGGAAATTCCTACGAGCAGTACTTC.

J is TRBJ2-5 and V is TRBV6-5; TRBD2 matches at 14 bases. The germline gives CDR1 MNHEY, CDR2 SVGAGI. CDR3 length: 15 residues. The V segment lost 6 bases and the J segment 4 bases; nucleotides outside the gene matches: 4. DNA of the CDR3: TGTGCCAGCAGGGGACTAGCGGGAGTGAGAGAGACCCAGTACTTC. This gives the protein CASRGLAGVRETQYF.

The chain carries TRBV15 and TRBJ2-1, with 9 bases fitting TRBD2. CDR3 length: 18 amino acids. V lost 0 bases and J lost 7; bases outside the gene matches: 13. Looked up from germline, CDR1 is LNHNV and CDR2 is YYDKDF (reference sequence). CDR3 nucleotides: TGTGCCACCAGCAGAGATCCGGCTAGCGGGGACCTTTTGAATGAGCAGTTCTTC. It encodes CATSRDPASGDLLNEQFF.